Below, one TCR beta chain is given with its context. Other DNA sequences within the sample encode an identical CDR3. The table came from immunoSEQ multiplex PCR; TCRdb's copy has only in-frame clones and leaves some out. This sample carries about 140,000 clones, roughly 89% of them seen once, and the ten largest clones take around 11%. J was trimmed by 6 bases and V by 3 bases; bases with no gene match: 10. There are 15 residues in the CDR3. This sample is drawn from a study of control samples from healthy donors and cancer patients. The receptor comes from a man aged 25-45 years in good health. Sequenced: blood. J is TRBJ1-1 and V is TRBV23-1; TRBD1 agrees at 7 bases. TRBV23-1 is an ORF, with its function uncertain. This chain's CDR3 is CASSQLGGAYPEAFF. The DNA of the CDR3 is TGCGCCAGCAGTCAGTTAGGGGGCGCCTACCCTGAAGCTTTCTTT.